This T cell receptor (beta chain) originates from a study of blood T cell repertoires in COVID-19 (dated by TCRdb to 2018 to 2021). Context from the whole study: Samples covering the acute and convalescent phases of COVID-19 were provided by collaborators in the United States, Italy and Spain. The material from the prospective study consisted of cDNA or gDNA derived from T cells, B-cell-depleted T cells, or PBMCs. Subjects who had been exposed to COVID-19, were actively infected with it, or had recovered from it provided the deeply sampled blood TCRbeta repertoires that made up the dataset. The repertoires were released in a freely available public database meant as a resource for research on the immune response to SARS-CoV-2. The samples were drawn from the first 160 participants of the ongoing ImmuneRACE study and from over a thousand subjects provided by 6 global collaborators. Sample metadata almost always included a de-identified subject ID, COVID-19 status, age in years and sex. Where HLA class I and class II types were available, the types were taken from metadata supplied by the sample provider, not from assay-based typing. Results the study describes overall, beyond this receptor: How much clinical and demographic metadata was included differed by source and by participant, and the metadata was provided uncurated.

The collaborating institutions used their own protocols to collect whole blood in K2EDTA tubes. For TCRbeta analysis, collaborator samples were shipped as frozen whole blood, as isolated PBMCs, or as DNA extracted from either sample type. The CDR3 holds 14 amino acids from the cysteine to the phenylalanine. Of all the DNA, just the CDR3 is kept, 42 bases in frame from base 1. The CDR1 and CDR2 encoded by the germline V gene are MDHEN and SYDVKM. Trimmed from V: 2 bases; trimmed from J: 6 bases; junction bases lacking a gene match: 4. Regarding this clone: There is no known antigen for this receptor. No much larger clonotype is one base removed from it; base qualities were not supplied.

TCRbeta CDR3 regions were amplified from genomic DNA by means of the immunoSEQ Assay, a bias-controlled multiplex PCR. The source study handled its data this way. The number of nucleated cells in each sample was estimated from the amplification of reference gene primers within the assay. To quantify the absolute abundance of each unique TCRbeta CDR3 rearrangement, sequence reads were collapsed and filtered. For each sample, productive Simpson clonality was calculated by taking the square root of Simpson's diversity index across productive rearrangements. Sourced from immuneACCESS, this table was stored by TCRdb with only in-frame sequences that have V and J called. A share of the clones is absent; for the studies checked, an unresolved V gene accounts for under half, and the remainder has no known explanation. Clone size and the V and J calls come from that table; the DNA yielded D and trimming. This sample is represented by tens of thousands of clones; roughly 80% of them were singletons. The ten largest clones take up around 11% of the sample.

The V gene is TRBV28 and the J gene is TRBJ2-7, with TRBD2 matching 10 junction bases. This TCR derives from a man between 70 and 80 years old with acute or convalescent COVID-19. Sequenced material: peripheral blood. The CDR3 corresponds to CASSLGSGGREQYF. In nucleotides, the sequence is TGTGCCAGCAGTTTAGGTAGCGGGGGGCGCGAGCAGTACTTC.